Detailed here is one T cell receptor (beta chain). Its antigen is not known. This entry comes from a study of early T cells in non-severe SARS-CoV-2 infection. Broader study findings: VDJdb matching favored anti-spike CD8 responses, missing private and CD4 specificities.

Germline V gene sequence: CDR1 SQVTM, CDR2 ANQGSEA. Trimming took 5 bases from V and 5 from J, leaving 8 bases between them. CDR3 length equals 11 residues. Each cDNA molecule carried a unique molecular identifier. Each CDR3 protein is one row after TCRdb ran MiXCR on the 5' RACE reads. The sample yields about 60,000 distinct CDR3 sequences, about 11% seen once. The source material was whole blood, sampled at baseline. The TCR was taken from an adult who was a healthcare worker with PCR-confirmed SARS-CoV-2 infection or an uninfected control (not recorded which). The V and J genes are TRBV29-1 and TRBJ2-3, with D tentatively TRBD2 (5 bases). The CDR3 DNA reads TGCAGCGTTTCAGCGGAAGATACGCAGTATTTT. Its translation: CSVSAEDTQYF.